The 13 T cell receptor beta chains below all came from one sample that was sequenced in a study of T-cell reconstitution after alpha-beta-depleted transplantation in children. The authors prepared the TCRbeta library with unique molecular identifiers. One entry per CDR3 protein, called by TCRdb with MiXCR from the PCR reads. Among about 420,000 distinct CDR3 sequences listed, around 15% were seen once. This material consisted of PBMCs, mostly from graft donor cells, taken 360 days after TCRalphabeta/CD19-depleted stem cell transplant. Receptors were obtained from a boy under two years old who had a stem cell transplant for Wiskott-Aldrich syndrome, so the T cells may come from the graft donor.

This clonotype was detected only a few times. The chain couples TRBV20-1 to TRBJ2-3; the match to TRBD2 covers 9 bases. Germline loops: CDR1 DFQATT, CDR2 SNEGSKA (reference sequence). The CDR3 is 16 amino acids. J lost 8 bases, V lost 5 bases, and 17 bases had no gene match. The CDR3 region has the DNA TGCAGTGCTGGGGGGTCGGGACTAGCAGGGCGTGGTACGCAGTATTTT. This translates into CSAGGSGLAGRGTQYF.

This clonotype was observed a few times. The V gene is TRBV6-1, the J gene TRBJ2-2; no definite D call. V lost 8 bases and J lost 5, with 15 bases in between. CDR1 and CDR2 from the germline V gene are MNHNS and SASEGT. CDR3 length equals 14 residues. CDR3 nucleotides: TGTGCCAGCCGAGAGGTTCCGTATACCGGGGAGCTGTTTTTT. Amino acids: CASREVPYTGELFF.

This clonotype came up a few times. This sequence joins TRBV27 and TRBJ2-1; 10 positions agree with TRBD2. V lost 6 bases to trimming and J lost 4 bases; unmatched junction nucleotides: 6. CDR1 is MNHEY, CDR2 SMNVEV, per germline (reference sequence). This CDR3 comprises 15 residues. CDR3 loop: CASSRASGGYNEQFF. Here the CDR3 DNA reads TGTGCCAGCAGCAGAGCTAGCGGGGGATACAATGAGCAGTTCTTC.

This clonotype was recorded at least ten times. This chain uses TRBV6-1 with TRBJ2-4; 9 bases match TRBD2. Germline CDR1 MNHNS, CDR2 SASEGT. The CDR3 contains 14 residues. Unmatched junction bases numbered 7, after V lost 7 bases and J lost 6 bases. This chain's CDR3 is CASKGGGAGNIQYF. CDR3 nucleotide sequence: TGTGCCAGCAAAGGCGGGGGGGCAGGAAACATTCAGTACTTC.

This clonotype appeared a few times. The V call is TRBV12-3 or TRBV12-4, the J call TRBJ1-5; 11 bases align to TRBD1. This CDR3 region has 15 residues. The J segment lost 4 bases and the V segment lost 6 bases, leaving 5 bases of the junction unmatched. The CDR3 region has the DNA TGTGCCAGCAGGGGGACAGGGGGTATGAATCAGCCCCAGCATTTT. Translating it yields CASRGTGGMNQPQHF.

This clonotype turned up a few times. The rearrangement links TRBV7-9 to TRBJ2-7; unclear D gene. V gave up 1 base and J gave up 3 bases, with 13 bases separating them. The CDR3 loop spans 15 amino acids. Germline lookup yields CDR1 SEHNR and CDR2 FQNEAQ (reference sequence). CDR3 region: CASSLVSRSGYEQYF. The CDR3 DNA is TGTGCCAGCAGCTTAGTGTCCAGGTCAGGCTACGAGCAGTACTTC.

The sample holds a few counts of this clonotype. The rearrangement links TRBV5-1 to TRBJ2-3; D might be TRBD2 (7 bases). Germline V CDR1 and CDR2: SGHRS, YFSETQ. This CDR3 is 17 amino acids long. V was clipped by 3 bases and J by 2 bases, with 19 bases between them. Here the CDR3 DNA reads TGCGCCAGCAGCTCCTTCCTAGGGGGGGTTTACACAGATACGCAGTATTTT. Translating it yields CASSSFLGGVYTDTQYF.

This clonotype was counted at least ten times. The rearrangement joins TRBV12-3 or TRBV12-4 to TRBJ1-2, with unresolved D. With 2 bases removed from V and 2 bases from J, the gap between germline ends came to 6 bases. This CDR3 spans 13 amino acids. The chain's CDR3 is CASSLSGNYGYTF. CDR3 in DNA: TGTGCCAGCAGTTTATCGGGCAACTATGGCTACACCTTC.

The chain links TRBV7-9 to TRBJ2-5, with TRBD2 identical over 7 bases. The CDR3 totals 13 residues. From germline, CDR1 is SEHNR and CDR2 FQNEAQ (reference sequence). V dropped 4 bases and J dropped 7; count of bases not matched to a gene: 6. The CDR3 bases are TGTGCCAGCAGCTCAGGACTAGAAGGGACCCAGTACTTC. Its translation is CASSSGLEGTQYF.

This clonotype was seen only a few times. The chain recombines TRBV5-1 with TRBJ2-1; 8 bases are shared with TRBD2. In germline, CDR1 is SGHRS, CDR2 YFSETQ. This CDR3 region has 14 residues. J lost 7 bases, V lost 0 bases, and 3 bases had no gene match. Written as DNA, the CDR3 is TGCGCCAGCAGCTTGGGAGCGGGAGTTAATGAGCAGTTCTTC. Its protein is CASSLGAGVNEQFF.

The rearrangement joins TRBV24-1 to TRBJ2-2; D is possibly TRBD1 (5 bases). The germline CDR1 and CDR2 sequences are KGHDR and SFDVKD. Trimming pared 4 bases from V and 4 bases from J, leaving 12 bases between. CDR3 size: 15 residues. The CDR3 nucleotides are TGTGCCACCAGTGACTACCGAAGGGGCACCGGGGAGCTGTTTTTT. Encoded protein: CATSDYRRGTGELFF.

V gene TRBV6-4 combines with J gene TRBJ2-7, with unresolved D. Germline assignment: CDR1 MRHNA and CDR2 SNTAGT. CDR3 length equals 12 residues. Trimming stripped 0 bases from V and 5 bases from J, with 5 bases between. In DNA, the CDR3 is TGTGCCAGCAGTGACTCGTGGAACGAGCAGTACTTC. Its translation: CASSDSWNEQYF.

This clonotype was counted a few times. V gene TRBV7-9 combines with J gene TRBJ2-2; D is perhaps TRBD1 or TRBD2 (6 bases each). V was trimmed by 5 bases and J by 0 bases, leaving 10 bases between them. Germline V gives CDR1 SEHNR, CDR2 FQNEAQ (reference sequence). This CDR3 spans 15 amino acids. CDR3 amino acids: CASSPRGANTGELFF. The CDR3 DNA sequence: TGTGCCAGCAGCCCAAGGGGGGCGAACACCGGGGAGCTGTTTTTT.